This TCR beta chain was profiled in a study of blood T cells in healthy people across ages. This CDR3 has 14 residues. Trimming stripped 7 bases from V and 4 bases from J, with 17 bases between. Germline V gene lookup returns CDR1 SQVTM and CDR2 ANQGSEA. A sample-barcoded 5' primer and a J-beta primer mix were used in a second PCR of about 7 to 11 cycles. Each single sample gave us at least 3 million CDR3-containing paired-end reads. TCRdb reprocessed the 5' RACE reads with MiXCR, giving one entry per CDR3 protein. The table has roughly 1,100,000 distinct CDR3 sequences, approximately 25% seen once. These data are also associated with another study on T cells of mothers and their children. This second study notes: For cDNA synthesis, the complete extracted RNA was used (about 1.6 ug per 15 ul). Per mother, over 9.5 million TCR beta CDR3 reads were obtained; per child, around 2.8 million.

J is TRBJ1-3 and V is TRBV29-1, with D maybe TRBD1 (6 bases). The receptor was derived from a girl aged 2 to 9 in good health. The material sequenced was blood. CDR3 sequence reads: CSALKGGAGNTIYF. The DNA of the CDR3 is TGCAGCGCTCTAAAAGGGGGTGCGGGAAACACCATATATTTT.